The 9 T cell receptor beta chains listed next were all sequenced from one sample in a study of blood T cell repertoires in COVID-19. Data came from immunoSEQ multiplex PCR; TCRdb stores just in-frame clones and leaves some out. The sample has around 260,000 clones; about four fifths are singletons. Input material: peripheral blood. These receptors all come from a woman aged 50 to 65 who had recovered from COVID-19.

The rearrangement uses TRBV27 and TRBJ1-1; no firm D call. CDR3 length: 14 amino acids. V was pared by 5 bases and J by 1 base, with 11 bases between. Germline CDR1 MNHEY, CDR2 SMNVEV (reference sequence). In nucleotides, the CDR3 is TGTGCCAGCAGTCCCCAGACTTCGAACACTGAAGCTTTCTTT. Translation gives CASSPQTSNTEAFF.

V usage is TRBV7-3 and J usage is TRBJ2-7; D is unresolved. The germline V gene has CDR1 SGHTA and CDR2 FQGTGA. This CDR3 region has 16 residues. V gave up 1 base and J gave up 4 bases, with 17 bases separating them. The CDR3 here is CASSLSASTRPYEQYF. The CDR3 nucleotides read TGTGCCAGCAGCTTAAGTGCCTCGACTCGGCCGTACGAGCAGTACTTC.

The gene calls are TRBV6-5 and TRBJ1-1; 7 bases match TRBD1. The CDR3 runs 15 residues. Unmatched junction bases numbered 7, after V lost 6 bases and J lost 0 bases. The germline V gene has CDR1 MNHEY and CDR2 SVGAGI. The CDR3 protein is CASRGATGVNTEAFF. CDR3 bases: TGTGCCAGCAGAGGGGCTACAGGGGTGAACACTGAAGCTTTCTTT.

This rearrangement joins TRBV5-6 to TRBJ2-3; TRBD2 might be the D (6 bases). Germline V gene data show CDR1 as SGHDT and CDR2 as YYEEEE. Trimming cost V 3 bases and J 6 bases, with 17 bases left between them. This CDR3 contains 15 residues. Written as DNA, the CDR3 is TGTGCCAGCAGCTGGGGACTGGAAGGGAAGGATACGCAGTATTTT. This gives the protein CASSWGLEGKDTQYF.

The genes are TRBV5-4 and TRBJ2-6, with 7 nucleotides matching TRBD1. J gave up 0 bases and V 4 bases, and 7 bases lay outside the gene matches. The CDR3 consists of 17 residues. Per germline, CDR1 SGHNT and CDR2 YYREEE (reference sequence). The CDR3: CASSMGTVISGANVLTF. As DNA, the CDR3 is TGTGCCAGCAGCATGGGGACAGTGATCTCTGGGGCCAACGTCCTGACTTTC.

The CDR3 loop reads CASSFGQDSEQYF. In DNA form, the CDR3 reads TGTGCCAGCAGCTTCGGGCAGGACAGCGAGCAGTACTTC. V usage is TRBV11-2 and J usage is TRBJ2-7; D is perhaps TRBD1 (6 bases). Germline values: CDR1 SGHAT, CDR2 FQNNGV. The V end was cut by 3 bases, the J end by 6 bases, with 12 bases between. The length of the CDR3 is 13 residues. The full variable domain, with the rest looked up from reference TRBV11-2 and TRBJ2-7, is EAGVAQSPRYKIIEKRQSVAFWCNPISGHATLYWYQQILGQGPKLLIQFQNNGVVDDSQLPKDRFSAERLKGVDSTLKIQPAKLEDSAVYLCASSFGQDSEQYFGPGTRLTVT.

This clone came up a few times. Other nucleotide sequences in the sample specify the same CDR3. The genes are TRBV2 and TRBJ1-1, with 7 bases matching TRBD1. The J segment lost 2 bases and the V segment lost 5 bases, leaving 5 bases of the junction unmatched. Germline V gene data show CDR1 as SNHLY and CDR2 as FYNNEI. The CDR3 is 14 residues long. The CDR3 region has the DNA TGTGCCAGCAGTCCCCGACAGGGTAACACTGAAGCTTTCTTT. It specifies CASSPRQGNTEAFF.

The CDR3 DNA reads TGCAGCGTTGTTGGACAGCTGAACACTGAAGCTTTCTTT. This sequence encodes CSVVGQLNTEAFF. The genes are TRBV29-1 and TRBJ1-1; possible D gene TRBD1, 6 bases. With 4 bases removed from V and 0 bases from J, the gap between germline ends came to 9 bases. In germline, CDR1 is SQVTM, CDR2 ANQGSEA. CDR3 size: 13 residues. Filled out from reference TRBV29-1 and TRBJ1-1, the complete variable domain reads SAVISQKPSRDICQRGTSLTIQCQVDSQVTMMFWYRQQPGQSLTLIATANQGSEATYESGFVIDKFPISRPNLTFSTLTVSNMSPEDSSIYLCSVVGQLNTEAFFGQGTRLTVV.

This rearrangement joins TRBV7-6 to TRBJ2-7, with 11 bases identical to TRBD2. Germline V lookup: CDR1 SGHVS, CDR2 FNYEAQ. The trim removed 5 bases at V and 4 bases at J, leaving 7 bases unmatched. The CDR3 sequence is 15 residues long. Here the CDR3 DNA reads TGTGCCAGCAGCCCACAGGGACTAGCGGCATACGAGCAGTACTTC. It translates to CASSPQGLAAYEQYF.